One and the same sample provided the 30 T cell receptor beta chains below, sequenced in a study of blood T cell repertoires in COVID-19. Profiling relied on immunoSEQ multiplex PCR, and the TCRdb table lists in-frame clones only, not all of them. The sample lists around 270,000 clones; about 85% were seen once. The sequenced sample consisted of peripheral blood. These receptor sequences come from a human donor with COVID-19, enrolled during active disease. The donor label of this sample is uncertain.

The chain combines TRBV4-1 with TRBJ2-7; no clear D. Deletions cut 5 bases from V and 7 bases from J, with 18 bases between. Germline CDR1 reads MGHRA; CDR2 reads YSYEKL. The length of the CDR3 is 14 residues. The CDR3: CASSSHTEPREQYF. CDR3 bases: TGCGCCAGCAGCTCACACACAGAGCCCCGGGAGCAGTACTTC.

The J gene is TRBJ2-3, the V gene TRBV3-1 (or the pseudogene TRBV3-2), with D possibly being TRBD2 (6 bases). V dropped 2 bases and J dropped 3 bases, with 24 bases sitting between them. The V gene's germline CDR1 is LGHDT and CDR2 YNNKEL (reference sequence). This CDR3 spans 19 amino acids. This CDR3 is CASSQRKWRDRGFTDTQYF. The DNA for the CDR3 is TGTGCCAGCAGCCAACGTAAGTGGCGGGACCGGGGGTTTACAGATACGCAGTATTTT.

The chain is built from TRBV7-2 and TRBJ1-2, with 9 bases identical to TRBD1. Germline V gene data show CDR1 as SGHTA and CDR2 as FQGNSA. J was trimmed by 7 bases and V by 5 bases; bases with no gene match: 11. This CDR3 region has 15 residues. For the CDR3, the DNA is TGTGCCAGCAGCACCGGGACAGGGAGAAGAGGTGGCTACACCTTC. It translates to CASSTGTGRRGGYTF.

This clone was recorded once. This chain joins TRBV18 and TRBJ1-4, with D perhaps TRBD1 (5 bases). The V end lost 3 bases, the J end lost 5 bases, and 10 bases lay between the germline ends. The CDR3 has 14 residues. Germline V gives CDR1 KGHSH, CDR2 LQKENI. CDR3 bases: TGTGCCAGCTCACCCGGGGGAGCGAATGAAAAACTGTTTTTT. Encoded protein: CASSPGGANEKLFF.

The J gene is TRBJ2-7, the V gene TRBV19; D is possibly TRBD1 (6 bases). Germline values: CDR1 LNHDA, CDR2 SQIVND (reference sequence). Trimming stripped 3 bases from V and 6 bases from J, with 18 bases between. This CDR3 spans 15 amino acids. The CDR3 region is CASSILHGKGGEQYF. The CDR3 DNA reads as TGTGCCAGTAGTATCCTTCACGGAAAAGGGGGCGAGCAGTACTTC.

This chain connects TRBV28 to TRBJ2-3, with D perhaps matching TRBD2 (6 bases). Germline V gene data show CDR1 as MDHEN and CDR2 as SYDVKM. This CDR3 has 15 residues. V lost 5 bases, J lost 2 bases, and 14 bases lay in between. CDR3 loop: CASSISRDSTDTQYF. As DNA, the CDR3 is TGTGCCAGCAGTATCTCAAGGGACTCCACAGATACGCAGTATTTT.

The V and J genes are TRBV6-5 and TRBJ1-6; TRBD1 matches 7 bases. This CDR3 has 16 amino acids. In germline, CDR1 is MNHEY, CDR2 SVGAGI. Unmatched junction bases numbered 9, after V lost 1 base and J lost 9 bases. CDR3 in DNA: TGTGCCAGCAGTTACTGGGGTGGCAGGGGGGTTTCACCCCTCCACTTT. This translates into CASSYWGGRGVSPLHF.

J is TRBJ1-1 and V is TRBV28; D not certain. The CDR3 sequence is 12 residues long. Trimming left V 3 bases short and J 7 bases short, with 9 bases between. The germline gives CDR1 MDHEN, CDR2 SYDVKM. CDR3 residues: CASSFGSFEAFF. Here the CDR3 DNA reads TGTGCCAGCAGTTTTGGGAGCTTTGAAGCTTTCTTT.

V is TRBV4-2 and J is TRBJ2-3; 13 bases are a match to TRBD2. The CDR3 is 17 residues long. V dropped 0 bases and J dropped 4; count of bases not matched to a gene: 4. CDR1 is LGHNA and CDR2 is YNFKEQ in the germline V gene. This CDR3 is CASSQETGLAGADTQYF. The CDR3 DNA reads TGTGCCAGCAGCCAAGAAACCGGACTAGCGGGGGCAGATACGCAGTATTTT.

The CDR3 nucleotides are TGCGCCAGCAGCCCAGGGGGCGGAGGGGAGACCCAGTACTTC. Translated, it gives CASSPGGGGETQYF. J is TRBJ2-5 and V is TRBV5-1; 8 nucleotides match TRBD1. The CDR3 is made up of 14 amino acids. Germline CDR1 is SGHRS and CDR2 is YFSETQ. V was clipped by 4 bases and J by 5 bases; unmatched bases: 7.

The CDR3 DNA reads as TGCGCCAGCAGCCCGTTACTAGCGGGAGCCCCATACGAGCAGTACTTC. Amino acids: CASSPLLAGAPYEQYF. This rearrangement joins TRBV5-1 to TRBJ2-7; 11 bases map to TRBD2. The germline CDR1 and CDR2 sequences are SGHRS and YFSETQ. The length of the CDR3 is 16 residues. V dropped 4 bases and J dropped 4; count of bases not matched to a gene: 10.

There are a few counts of this clone. The chain combines TRBV3-1 (or the pseudogene TRBV3-2) with TRBJ2-1, with 7 bases lining up with TRBD2. Germline V CDR1 and CDR2: LGHDT, YNNKEL (reference sequence). This CDR3 contains 15 residues. The trim removed 4 bases at V and 6 bases at J, leaving 9 bases unmatched. CDR3 bases: TGTGCCAGCAGCCGCTATGGCGGGAGAGGCAATGAGCAGTTCTTC. Amino acid sequence: CASSRYGGRGNEQFF.

In DNA, the CDR3 is TGCGCCAGCAGTTCTAAGAACAGGGGGATCTTCACAGATACGCAGTATTTT. It translates to CASSSKNRGIFTDTQYF. This chain links TRBV10-2 with TRBJ2-3, with 8 positions matching TRBD1. Germline CDR1 and CDR2: WSHSY and SAAADI. The CDR3 has 17 amino acids. Trimming took 5 bases from V and 2 from J; bases not matched to a gene: 12.

V usage is TRBV28 and J usage is TRBJ1-5, with a weak D call TRBD1 (5 bases). The CDR3 covers 17 residues. The V end was cut by 2 bases, the J end by 0 bases, with 14 bases between. Germline-derived CDR1 and CDR2 are MDHEN and SYDVKM. The CDR3 loop is CASSLGREGYSNQPQHF. For the CDR3, the DNA is TGTGCCAGCAGTTTAGGCAGGGAAGGATATAGCAATCAGCCCCAGCATTTT.

The chain combines TRBV5-5 with TRBJ1-4, with a weak D call TRBD1 (5 bases). The CDR3 spans 17 residues. Per germline, CDR1 SGHKS and CDR2 YYEKEE (reference sequence). The V gene lost 0 bases and the J gene lost 7 bases, with 19 bases spanning the gap. The CDR3 DNA is TGTGCCAGCAGCTTGGCCTTTGCAGGGATGGCAGGTGAAAAACTGTTTTTT. Amino acid sequence: CASSLAFAGMAGEKLFF.

The genes are TRBV7-3 and TRBJ1-2; 8 nucleotides agree with TRBD1. J was trimmed by 4 bases and V by 5 bases; bases with no gene match: 6. The CDR3 has 14 amino acids. Per the germline V gene, CDR1 is SGHTA and CDR2 is FQGTGA. The CDR3 DNA sequence: TGTGCCAGCAGCCCCGGCGGACAGGGCTATGGCTACACCTTC. Translation gives CASSPGGQGYGYTF.

This clone was seen once. The chain recombines TRBV3-1 (or the pseudogene TRBV3-2) with TRBJ1-2; D gene uncertain. V was shortened by 0 bases and J by 7 bases, with 15 bases between the two germline ends. Germline-derived CDR1 and CDR2 are LGHDT and YNNKEL (reference sequence). This CDR3 has 15 amino acids. DNA of the CDR3: TGTGCCAGCAGCCAAGAAGCTTCTCCTATTGGTGGCTACACCTTC. Its protein product is CASSQEASPIGGYTF.

The chain couples TRBV27 to TRBJ1-6; D unclear. Germline loops: CDR1 MNHEY, CDR2 SMNVEV (reference sequence). The CDR3 sequence is 12 residues long. The V and J ends lost 6 bases and 12 bases respectively, with 12 bases between them. The CDR3 region has the DNA TGTGCCAGCAGCCTTCCCAGTTTACCCCTCCACTTT. It specifies CASSLPSLPLHF.

The V and J genes are TRBV7-9 and TRBJ1-3; 7 bases map to TRBD1. The germline CDR1 and CDR2 sequences are SEHNR and FQNEAQ (reference sequence). The V segment lost 7 bases and the J segment 2 bases; nucleotides outside the gene matches: 8. This CDR3 comprises 15 residues. The CDR3 spells CASTYTGEAGNTIYF. The DNA for the CDR3 is TGTGCCAGCACCTACACAGGGGAGGCTGGAAACACCATATATTTT.

This chain links TRBV5-1 with TRBJ2-3; 8 positions agree with TRBD1. V was pared by 4 bases and J by 4 bases, with 5 bases of the junction left unmatched. Germline values: CDR1 SGHRS, CDR2 YFSETQ. This CDR3 has 14 residues. DNA of the CDR3: TGCGCCAGCAGCGGGGGACAGGAACCAGATACGCAGTATTTT. Translation: CASSGGQEPDTQYF.

The V and J genes are TRBV6-6 and TRBJ2-7, with a weak D call TRBD2 (6 bases). The CDR3 length is 14 residues. Germline V gives CDR1 MNHNY, CDR2 SVGAGI (reference sequence). The ends were cut back, 5 bases at V and 2 bases at J, with 13 bases in the middle. The CDR3 DNA is TGTGCCAGCAGTCCCTCCGGACTAACCTACGAGCAGTACTTC. Its translation is CASSPSGLTYEQYF.

CDR3 residues: CAWRASVNTGELFF. DNA for the CDR3: TGTGCCTGGAGGGCTAGCGTGAACACCGGGGAGCTGTTTTTT. The V gene is TRBV30, the J gene TRBJ2-2; possibly TRBD2 for D (6 bases). This CDR3 region has 14 residues. The germline V and J ends were trimmed by 3 bases and 1 base, with 9 bases remaining between them. Germline CDR1 and CDR2: GTSNPN and SVGIG (reference sequence).

This clone has only a few counts. J is TRBJ2-5 and V is TRBV12-5; TRBD1 matches at 7 bases. The ends lost 6 bases at V and 5 bases at J; junction bases unmatched: 9. This CDR3 contains 14 residues. The germline V gene encodes CDR1 LGHNT and CDR2 FRNRAP. CDR3 in amino acids: CASGPPTGLETQYF. The CDR3, as DNA: TGTGCTAGTGGCCCCCCGACAGGGTTGGAGACCCAGTACTTC.

This chain uses TRBV19 with TRBJ1-5; 10 nucleotides match TRBD1. Losses at the gene ends were 5 bases for V and 2 bases for J; bases not matched to a gene: 6. Looked up from germline, CDR1 is LNHDA and CDR2 is SQIVND (reference sequence). This CDR3 is built from 16 residues. The CDR3 region is CASSPWTGGGNQPQHF. The CDR3 coding sequence is TGTGCCAGTAGTCCTTGGACAGGGGGAGGCAATCAGCCCCAGCATTTT.

The chain has TRBV3-1 (or the pseudogene TRBV3-2) and TRBJ2-1; 13 bases are a match to TRBD2. Trimming at V came to 3 bases and at J to 6 bases, leaving 8 bases not matched to a gene. Germline CDR1 is LGHDT and CDR2 is YNNKEL (reference sequence). CDR3 length: 17 residues. The CDR3 coding sequence is TGTGCCAGCAGCCACGTCACTAGCGGGAGGGCCTTCAATGAGCAGTTCTTC. Protein sequence: CASSHVTSGRAFNEQFF.

This chain connects TRBV2 to TRBJ1-5; D ambiguous. Germline CDR1 is SNHLY and CDR2 is FYNNEI. The CDR3 is 14 residues long. With 7 bases removed from V and 5 bases from J, the gap between germline ends came to 15 bases. This chain's CDR3 is CASKIEAFDQPQHF. CDR3 in DNA: TGTGCCAGCAAAATAGAGGCGTTCGATCAGCCCCAGCATTTT.

This rearrangement joins TRBV5-1 to TRBJ2-1, with D perhaps matching TRBD2 (5 bases). Germline values: CDR1 SGHRS, CDR2 YFSETQ. CDR3 size: 13 residues. V lost 0 bases and J lost 12, with 13 bases in between. The CDR3 DNA reads as TGCGCCAGCAGCTTGGGTGAGGGTGCGGCGCAGTTCTTC. This gives the protein CASSLGEGAAQFF. Filled out from reference TRBV5-1 and TRBJ2-1, the complete variable domain reads KAGVTQTPRYLIKTRGQQVTLSCSPISGHRSVSWYQQTPGQGLQFLFEYFSETQRNKGNFPGRFSGRQFSNSRSEMNVSTLELGDSALYLCASSLGEGAAQFFGPGTRLTVL.

The V and J genes are TRBV3-1 (or the pseudogene TRBV3-2) and TRBJ2-7; D perhaps matches TRBD2 (5 bases). From germline, CDR1 is LGHDT and CDR2 YNNKEL (reference sequence). The CDR3 spans 14 residues. The V end was cut by 4 bases, the J end by 3 bases, with 13 bases between. The CDR3 protein is CASSPEDLFYEQYF. DNA of the CDR3: TGTGCCAGCAGCCCAGAGGACTTATTCTACGAGCAGTACTTC.

This clone was seen only a few times. This rearrangement joins TRBV12-3 or TRBV12-4 to TRBJ1-1, with D unresolved. The CDR3 is made up of 13 amino acids. V was shortened by 1 base and J by 5 bases, with 8 bases between the two germline ends. The CDR3 protein is CASSLGWRTEAFF. The DNA for the CDR3 is TGTGCCAGCAGTTTAGGGTGGAGGACTGAAGCTTTCTTT.

The chain combines TRBV5-1 with TRBJ2-3; the D is unclear. The CDR3 covers 12 residues. The V gene lost 2 bases and the J gene lost 2 bases, with 3 bases spanning the gap. CDR1 and CDR2 (germline): SGHRS, YFSETQ. The CDR3 reads CASSFNTDTQYF. CDR3 in DNA: TGCGCCAGCAGCTTTAACACAGATACGCAGTATTTT.